Below are 14 T cell receptor beta chains sequenced from a single sample in a study of T cells in Graves' hyperthyroidism and ophthalmopathy. The source material, RNA transcripts, was used to amplify TCR beta CDR3 regions. An initial round of RT-PCR targeting the TCR CDR3 relied on the HTBI primer set. TCRdb reprocessed the multiplex PCR reads via MiXCR and lists one record per CDR3 protein. This sample carries around 420,000 distinct CDR3 sequences, more than 15% of them seen once, and the ten largest clones take 13% to 15%. The sequencing sample was made of blood. The receptor set was obtained from a young woman with Graves' hyperthyroidism.

The chain joins TRBV6-2 or TRBV6-3 to TRBJ2-3, with 12 bases fitting TRBD2. The CDR3 runs to 16 residues. Looked up from germline, CDR1 is MNHEY and CDR2 is SVGEGT. With 2 bases clipped from V and 8 bases from J, the junction kept 8 bases outside the gene matches. The CDR3: CASSYPLAGGQGTQYF. The CDR3 nucleotides read TGTGCCAGCAGTTACCCCCTAGCGGGGGGGCAGGGTACGCAGTATTTT.

Ten or more counts support this clonotype. J is TRBJ2-5 and V is TRBV28; 7 bases are shared with TRBD1. The CDR3 spans 16 residues. Germline values: CDR1 MDHEN, CDR2 SYDVKM. Unmatched junction bases numbered 11, after V lost 6 bases and J lost 1 base. DNA of the CDR3: TGTGCCAGCAGCCCACAGACAGGGCCCGGCCAAGAGACCCAGTACTTC. This gives the protein CASSPQTGPGQETQYF.

This clonotype was seen repeatedly, ten times or more. The chain links TRBV20-1 to TRBJ2-7, with D tentatively TRBD1 (6 bases). CDR1 is DFQATT, CDR2 SNEGSKA, per germline (reference sequence). V was shortened by 5 bases and J by 0 bases, with 17 bases between the two germline ends. The CDR3 consists of 15 residues. CDR3 amino acids: CSAGQFGTPSYEQYF. Here the CDR3 DNA reads TGCAGTGCTGGACAGTTTGGGACCCCCTCCTACGAGCAGTACTTC.

Concerning this clonotype itself: A read error may explain this, as a much larger clone is one base away. The chain joins TRBV29-1 to TRBJ2-7; D might be TRBD1 (5 bases). The CDR3 extends over 13 amino acids. The germline V gene encodes CDR1 SQVTM and CDR2 ANQGSEA. V lost 1 base, J lost 2 bases, and 9 bases lay in between. Here the CDR3 DNA reads TGCAGCGTTGAAGGTCCGACAGCCTACGAGCAGTACTTC. Translating it yields CSVEGPTAYEQYF.

Details on this clonotype: A read error is possible here, since a much larger clone lies one base away. The J gene is TRBJ2-7, the V gene TRBV7-2; 7 bases are shared with TRBD2. The CDR3 runs 16 residues. CDR1 SGHTA and CDR2 FQGNSA come from the germline V gene. The ends lost 1 base at V and 1 base at J; junction bases unmatched: 7. CDR3 amino acids: CASSLGLASGSYEQYF. The CDR3 coding sequence is TGTGCCAGCAGCTTAGGCCTCGCTAGCGGTTCCTACGAGCAGTACTTC.

This clonotype was observed at least ten times. The chain has TRBV2 and TRBJ1-4; D gene uncertain. Germline CDR1 SNHLY, CDR2 FYNNEI. The CDR3 has 16 residues. The V and J ends lost 1 base and 4 bases respectively, with 13 bases between them. CDR3 bases: TGTGCCAGCAGTGAAGGCCAATTACACCTTAATGAAAAACTGTTTTTT. This sequence encodes CASSEGQLHLNEKLFF.

This clonotype has ten or more counts. The chain carries TRBV2 and TRBJ1-2, with no clear D. This CDR3 region has 13 residues. The V end lost 3 bases, the J end lost 5 bases, and 10 bases lay between the germline ends. Germline V gene data show CDR1 as SNHLY and CDR2 as FYNNEI. For the CDR3, the DNA is TGTGCCAGCAGTGACCTTGGGTTTTATGGCTACACCTTC. Its protein is CASSDLGFYGYTF.

This clonotype was counted ten times or more. A junction end diverges from the germline sequence, so it may reflect a read error. CDR3 sequence: CASSLEKTSYNEQFF. DNA of the CDR3: TGTGCTAGCAGCTTAGAGAAGACTAGCTACAATGAGCAGTTCTTC. The gene calls are TRBV7-7 and TRBJ2-1; D is perhaps TRBD2 (6 bases). The CDR3 contains 15 residues. The germline gives CDR1 SSHAT, CDR2 FNYEAQ (reference sequence).

This clonotype has just a few counts. The V and J genes are TRBV7-2 and TRBJ2-5; D may be TRBD1 (6 bases). Trimming removed 7 bases from V and 3 bases from J, with 18 bases in between. The CDR3 runs 15 residues. Germline values: CDR1 SGHTA, CDR2 FQGNSA. The CDR3 DNA follows: TGTGCCAGCACCCCGACCCGCCAGGGGAAAGAGACCCAGTACTTC. It is translated as CASTPTRQGKETQYF.

This chain connects TRBV20-1 to TRBJ1-1, with D possibly being TRBD1 (6 bases). The CDR3 is made up of 14 amino acids. From germline, CDR1 is DFQATT and CDR2 SNEGSKA (reference sequence). Trimming left V 3 bases short and J 1 base short, with 12 bases between. CDR3 sequence (DNA): TGCAGTGCTAGCTCGACAGGTGCGAACACTGAAGCTTTCTTT. Its translation: CSASSTGANTEAFF.

In this sample, this clonotype turned up a few times. The chain uses TRBV7-8 and TRBJ2-1; no clear D. The CDR3 extends over 15 amino acids. CDR1 is SGHVS, CDR2 FQNEAQ, per germline. V was cut by 2 bases and J by 7 bases, with 15 bases left in between. CDR3 sequence reads: CASSLLFSMKNEQFF. The CDR3 DNA is TGTGCCAGCAGCTTACTGTTTAGCATGAAGAATGAGCAGTTCTTC.

The chain combines TRBV7-8 with TRBJ1-6, with a possible D match to TRBD1 (6 bases). Germline CDR1 is SGHVS and CDR2 is FQNEAQ. Trimming took off 4 bases at V and 9 bases at J, with 22 bases between the two ends. The CDR3 covers 17 residues. The DNA for the CDR3 is TGTGCCAGCAGCTCCCGAGTTGTTTACAGGGTCCCTTCACCCCTCCACTTT. This encodes CASSSRVVYRVPSPLHF.

At least ten counts were recorded for this clonotype. The chain couples TRBV5-6 to TRBJ2-3, with 7 bases aligning to TRBD2. In germline, CDR1 is SGHDT, CDR2 YYEEEE. V lost 5 bases to trimming and J lost 2 bases; unmatched junction nucleotides: 5. This CDR3 region has 14 residues. DNA of the CDR3: TGTGCCAGCAGGCCTCTAGCGGACACAGATACGCAGTATTTT. Encoded protein: CASRPLADTDTQYF.

This clonotype was seen many times. V gene TRBV12-3 or TRBV12-4 combines with J gene TRBJ2-1; TRBD2 aligns across 7 bases. There are 16 residues in the CDR3. The V segment lost 5 bases and the J segment 8 bases; nucleotides outside the gene matches: 15. The CDR3 DNA is TGTGCCAGCAGTCTCCAGGGCGGGGGAATGAGATATGAGCAGTTCTTC. Its translation: CASSLQGGGMRYEQFF.